These 7 T cell receptor beta chains were all obtained from the same sample, sequenced in a study of T cell clones after liver transplantation. The method was immunoSEQ multiplex PCR; TCRdb's version includes in-frame clones alone and lacks a portion of them. Here the sample spans 20,000 to 30,000 clones, approximately 68% being singletons. Sequencing was performed on CD4+ T cells from blood, taken before liver transplant. These receptors all stem from a human donor who received a liver transplant.

This clone was recorded a few times. This rearrangement joins TRBV19 to TRBJ2-5; 9 bases agree with TRBD2. Losses at the gene ends were 4 bases for V and 4 bases for J; bases not matched to a gene: 4. Germline CDR1 LNHDA, CDR2 SQIVND (reference sequence). The CDR3 length is 14 residues. The CDR3 reads CASSSGGEVETQYF. The CDR3 DNA reads as TGTGCCAGTAGTAGCGGGGGGGAGGTAGAGACCCAGTACTTC.

The J gene is TRBJ2-7, the V gene TRBV6-1; 12 bases are a match to TRBD2. The V gene's germline CDR1 is MNHNS and CDR2 SASEGT. Trimming took 6 bases from V and 9 from J; bases not matched to a gene: 9. The CDR3 runs to 14 residues. The CDR3 region has the DNA TGTGCCAGCAGGGCGACTAGCGGGAGCTCAGGGCAGTACGTC. It yields the protein CASRATSGSSGQYV.

This clone was found a few times. The chain uses TRBV7-8 and TRBJ1-2; 7 nucleotides agree with TRBD1. The ends lost 2 bases at V and 8 bases at J; junction bases unmatched: 8. Germline V lookup: CDR1 SGHVS, CDR2 FQNEAQ. The CDR3 has 14 amino acids. The CDR3 region has the DNA TGTGCCAGCAGCTTAATGGGACAGTCGGGCGGCTACACCTTC. It codes for CASSLMGQSGGYTF.

This chain joins TRBV5-6 and TRBJ1-4; D not certain. V lost 2 bases to trimming and J lost 7 bases, with 9 bases between them. This CDR3 region has 13 residues. CDR1 and CDR2 (germline): SGHDT, YYEEEE. CDR3 bases: TGTGCCAGCAGCTTCGGAGGCGCTGAAAAACTGTTTTTT. This gives the protein CASSFGGAEKLFF.

This chain joins TRBV13 and TRBJ1-1; unclear D gene. The CDR3 consists of 14 residues. V was shortened by 7 bases and J by 1 base, with 13 bases between the two germline ends. Germline values: CDR1 PRHDT, CDR2 FYEKMQ (reference sequence). The CDR3 nucleotides read TGTGCCAGCAACCGCGGACCGAGGAACACTGAAGCTTTCTTT. Translating gives CASNRGPRNTEAFF.

J is TRBJ2-2 and V is TRBV28, with TRBD1 matching 7 bases. V shed 10 bases, J shed 0 bases, and the junction held 5 bases outside the gene matches. Germline V gene sequence: CDR1 MDHEN, CDR2 SYDVKM. The CDR3 consists of 14 residues. The CDR3 DNA sequence: TGTGCCACCCTTCAGGGGGCGAACACCGGGGAGCTGTTTTTT. Translating it yields CATLQGANTGELFF.

The table lists this clone with a count of one. The chain is built from TRBV27 and TRBJ1-1; a weak D match, TRBD1 (5 bases). V was cut by 6 bases and J by 4 bases, with 21 bases left in between. The CDR3 covers 16 residues. Looked up from germline, CDR1 is MNHEY and CDR2 is SMNVEV (reference sequence). CDR3 bases: TGTGCCAGCAGCAAATGGGGGGGAGGTCGGAGCACTGAAGCTTTCTTT. It is translated as CASSKWGGGRSTEAFF.